Each of the 3 T cell receptor beta chains below was sequenced from the same sample in a study of T cell responses to AZD1222 COVID-19 vaccine. The assay was immunoSEQ multiplex PCR, and TCRdb's table has in-frame clones only and misses some. The sample includes approximately 110,000 clones, roughly 84% of them seen just once. The sequencing used peripheral blood, collected on day 0 of AZD1222 vaccination. Receptors originate from an adult in good health.

V gene TRBV19 combines with J gene TRBJ1-2; D gene ambiguous. Trimming stripped 3 bases from V and 8 bases from J, with 13 bases between. Germline V gene data show CDR1 as LNHDA and CDR2 as SQIVND (reference sequence). CDR3 size: 13 residues. DNA for the CDR3: TGTGCCAGTAGTATTGGACCCGGAGGGGGCTACACCTTC. Translating gives CASSIGPGGGYTF.

V is TRBV5-5 and J is TRBJ2-1; D assignment may be TRBD1 or TRBD2 (5 bases each). V was pared by 0 bases and J by 5 bases, with 12 bases between. From germline, CDR1 is SGHKS and CDR2 YYEKEE (reference sequence). This CDR3 is 15 amino acids long. The chain's CDR3 is CASSLALGVNNEQFF. The CDR3 nucleotides read TGTGCCAGCAGCTTGGCCTTGGGGGTGAACAATGAGCAGTTCTTC. The full variable domain, in which reference TRBV5-5 and TRBJ2-1 provide the parts outside the CDR3, is DAGVTQSPTHLIKTRGQQVTLRCSPISGHKSVSWYQQVLGQGPQFIFQYYEKEERGRGNFPDRFSARQFPNYSSELNVNALLLGDSALYLCASSLALGVNNEQFFGPGTRLTVL.

This chain uses TRBV6-5 with TRBJ2-7, with 9 bases matching TRBD1. The junction had 9 bases not matched to a gene; V was cut back by 6 bases and J by 3 bases. Per the germline V gene, CDR1 is MNHEY and CDR2 is SVGAGI. The CDR3 has 15 residues. The CDR3 DNA reads as TGTGCCAGCAGCACAAAGGGACAGGGCTTCTACGAGCAGTACTTC. Its protein product is CASSTKGQGFYEQYF.